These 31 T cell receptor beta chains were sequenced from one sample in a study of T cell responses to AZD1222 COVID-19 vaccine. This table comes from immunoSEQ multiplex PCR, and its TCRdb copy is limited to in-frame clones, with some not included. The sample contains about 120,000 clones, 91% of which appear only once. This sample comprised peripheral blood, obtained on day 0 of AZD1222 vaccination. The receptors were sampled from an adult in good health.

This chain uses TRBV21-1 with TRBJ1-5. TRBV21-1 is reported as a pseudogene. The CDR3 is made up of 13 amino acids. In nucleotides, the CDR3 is TGTGCCAGCAGCAGGGTAAGCGGCCAGCCCCAGCATTTT. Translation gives CASSRVSGQPQHF.

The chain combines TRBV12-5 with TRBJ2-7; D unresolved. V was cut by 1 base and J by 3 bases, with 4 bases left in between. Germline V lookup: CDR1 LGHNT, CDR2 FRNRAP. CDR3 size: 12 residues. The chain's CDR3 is CASGLGYYEQYF. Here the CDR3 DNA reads TGTGCTAGTGGTTTGGGCTACTACGAGCAGTACTTC.

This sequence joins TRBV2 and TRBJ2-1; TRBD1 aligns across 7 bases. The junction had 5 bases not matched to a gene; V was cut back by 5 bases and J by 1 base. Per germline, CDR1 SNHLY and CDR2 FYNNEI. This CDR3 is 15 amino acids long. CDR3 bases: TGTGCCAGCAGTCTCACAGGGGAATCCTACAATGAGCAGTTCTTC. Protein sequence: CASSLTGESYNEQFF.

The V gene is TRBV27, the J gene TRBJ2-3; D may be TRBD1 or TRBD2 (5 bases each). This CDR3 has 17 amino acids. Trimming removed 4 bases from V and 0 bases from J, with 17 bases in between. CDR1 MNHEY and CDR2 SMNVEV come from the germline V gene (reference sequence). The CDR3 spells CASSYDPPGRSTDTQYF. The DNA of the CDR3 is TGTGCCAGCAGTTATGACCCCCCGGGACGGAGCACAGATACGCAGTATTTT.

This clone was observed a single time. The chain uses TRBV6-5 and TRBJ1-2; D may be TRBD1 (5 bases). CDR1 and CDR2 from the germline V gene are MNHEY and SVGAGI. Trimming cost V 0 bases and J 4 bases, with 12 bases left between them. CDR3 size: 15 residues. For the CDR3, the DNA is TGTGCCAGCAGTTACTCTTTCGATACAGGCTATGGCTACACCTTC. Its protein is CASSYSFDTGYGYTF.

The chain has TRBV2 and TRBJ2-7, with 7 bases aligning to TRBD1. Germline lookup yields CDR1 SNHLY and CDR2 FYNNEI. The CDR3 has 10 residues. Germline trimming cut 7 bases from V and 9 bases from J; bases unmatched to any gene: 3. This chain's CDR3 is CASTGDRQYF. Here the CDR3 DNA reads TGTGCCAGCACTGGGGACAGGCAGTACTTC.

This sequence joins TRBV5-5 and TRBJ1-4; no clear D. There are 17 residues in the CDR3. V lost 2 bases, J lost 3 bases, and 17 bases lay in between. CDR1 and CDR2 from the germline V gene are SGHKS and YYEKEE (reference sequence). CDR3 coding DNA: TGTGCCAGCAGCTTTAGCGGCAGGATCCCTCCTAATGAAAAACTGTTTTTT. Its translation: CASSFSGRIPPNEKLFF.

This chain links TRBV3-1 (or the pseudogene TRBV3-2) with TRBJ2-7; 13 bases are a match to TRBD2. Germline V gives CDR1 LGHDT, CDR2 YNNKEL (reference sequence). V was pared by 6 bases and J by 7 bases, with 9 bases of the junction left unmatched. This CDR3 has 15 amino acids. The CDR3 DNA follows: TGTGCCAGCAGTTTCGGGACTAGCGGGGCGGGAGAGCAGTACTTC. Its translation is CASSFGTSGAGEQYF.

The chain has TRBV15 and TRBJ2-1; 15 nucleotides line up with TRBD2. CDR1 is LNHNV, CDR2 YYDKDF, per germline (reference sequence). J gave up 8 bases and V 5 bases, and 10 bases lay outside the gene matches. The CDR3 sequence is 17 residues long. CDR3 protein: CATSRRGLAGGRDEQFF. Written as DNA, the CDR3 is TGTGCCACCAGCCGCCGGGGACTAGCGGGAGGTAGGGATGAGCAGTTCTTC. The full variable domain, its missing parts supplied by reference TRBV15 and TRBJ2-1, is DAMVIQNPRYQVTQFGKPVTLSCSQTLNHNVMYWYQQKSSQAPKLLFHYYDKDFNNEADTPDNFQSRRPNTSFCFLDIRSPGLGDTAMYLCATSRRGLAGGRDEQFFGPGTRLTVL.

The CDR3 DNA follows: TGTGCCAGCAGGGTAGCTAGCGGTGAGCAGTTCTTC. Its protein product is CASRVASGEQFF. The chain uses TRBV12-3 or TRBV12-4 and TRBJ2-1; 7 nucleotides line up with TRBD2. The CDR3 runs to 12 residues. Losses at the gene ends were 6 bases for V and 9 bases for J; bases not matched to a gene: 5.

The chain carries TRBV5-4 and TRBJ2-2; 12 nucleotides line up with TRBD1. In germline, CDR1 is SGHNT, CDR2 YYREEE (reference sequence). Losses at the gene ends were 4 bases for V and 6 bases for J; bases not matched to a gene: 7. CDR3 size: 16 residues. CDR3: CASSPGQGAQPGELFF. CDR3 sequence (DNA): TGTGCCAGCAGCCCGGGACAGGGGGCCCAACCCGGGGAGCTGTTTTTT.

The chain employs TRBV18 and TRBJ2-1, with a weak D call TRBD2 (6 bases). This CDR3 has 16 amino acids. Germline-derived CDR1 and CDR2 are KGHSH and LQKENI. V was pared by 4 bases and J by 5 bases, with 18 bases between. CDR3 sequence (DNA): TGTGCCAGCTCACAGTTTGCGGGATTTGAGGACAATGAGCAGTTCTTC. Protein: CASSQFAGFEDNEQFF.

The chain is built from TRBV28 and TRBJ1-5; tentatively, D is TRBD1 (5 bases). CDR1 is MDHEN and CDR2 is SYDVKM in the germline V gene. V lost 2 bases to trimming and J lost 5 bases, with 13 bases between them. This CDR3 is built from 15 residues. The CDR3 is CASSLGPDSDQPQHF. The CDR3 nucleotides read TGTGCCAGCAGTTTAGGCCCAGACAGTGATCAGCCCCAGCATTTT.

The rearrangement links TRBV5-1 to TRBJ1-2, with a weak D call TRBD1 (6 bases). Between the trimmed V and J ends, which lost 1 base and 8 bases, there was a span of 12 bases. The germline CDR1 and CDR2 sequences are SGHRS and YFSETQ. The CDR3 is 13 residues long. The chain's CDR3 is CASSLPGASGYTF. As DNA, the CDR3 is TGCGCCAGCAGCTTGCCGGGGGCTAGCGGCTACACCTTC. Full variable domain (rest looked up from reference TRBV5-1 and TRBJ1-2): KAGVTQTPRYLIKTRGQQVTLSCSPISGHRSVSWYQQTPGQGLQFLFEYFSETQRNKGNFPGRFSGRQFSNSRSEMNVSTLELGDSALYLCASSLPGASGYTFGSGTRLTVV.

The CDR3 loop reads CATSRGSGYEQYF. In nucleotides, the CDR3 is TGTGCCACCAGCAGAGGGAGTGGCTACGAGCAGTACTTC. The chain employs TRBV15 and TRBJ2-7, with no clear D. The germline gives CDR1 LNHNV, CDR2 YYDKDF (reference sequence). The CDR3 length is 13 residues. V was trimmed by 1 base and J by 3 bases, leaving 7 bases between them.

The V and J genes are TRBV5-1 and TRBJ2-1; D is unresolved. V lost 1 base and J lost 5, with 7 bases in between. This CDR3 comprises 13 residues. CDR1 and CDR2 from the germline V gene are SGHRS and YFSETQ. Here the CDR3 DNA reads TGCGCCAGCAGCTTGCGTGGCGACAATGAGCAGTTCTTC. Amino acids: CASSLRGDNEQFF.

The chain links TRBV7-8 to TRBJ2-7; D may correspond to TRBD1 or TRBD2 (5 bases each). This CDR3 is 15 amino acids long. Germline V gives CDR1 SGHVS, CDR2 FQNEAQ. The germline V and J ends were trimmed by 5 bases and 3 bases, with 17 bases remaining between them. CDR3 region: CASSPDRGVSYEQYF. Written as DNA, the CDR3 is TGTGCCAGCAGCCCCGATAGGGGAGTAAGCTACGAGCAGTACTTC.

CDR3 in DNA: TGTGCCACCAGCCGGGACACTAGCTACGAGCAGTACTTC. This encodes CATSRDTSYEQYF. The chain employs TRBV15 and TRBJ2-7; possible D gene TRBD1, 6 bases. CDR3 length equals 13 residues. V lost 5 bases and J lost 3, with 11 bases in between. In germline, CDR1 is LNHNV, CDR2 YYDKDF (reference sequence).

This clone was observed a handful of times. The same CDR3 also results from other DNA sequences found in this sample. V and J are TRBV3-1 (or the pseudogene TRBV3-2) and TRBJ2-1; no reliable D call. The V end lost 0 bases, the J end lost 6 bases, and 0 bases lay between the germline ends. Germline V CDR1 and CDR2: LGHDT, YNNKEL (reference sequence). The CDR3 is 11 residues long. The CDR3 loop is CASSQDNEQFF. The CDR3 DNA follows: TGTGCCAGCAGCCAAGACAATGAGCAGTTCTTC.

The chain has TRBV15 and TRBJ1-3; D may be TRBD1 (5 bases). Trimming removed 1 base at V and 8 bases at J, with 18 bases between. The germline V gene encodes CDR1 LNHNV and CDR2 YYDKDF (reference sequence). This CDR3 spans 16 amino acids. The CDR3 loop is CATSRAKGTSGDTIYF. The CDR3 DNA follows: TGTGCCACCAGCAGAGCCAAGGGGACTAGCGGGGACACCATATATTTT. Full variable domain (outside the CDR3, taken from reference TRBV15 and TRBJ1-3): DAMVIQNPRYQVTQFGKPVTLSCSQTLNHNVMYWYQQKSSQAPKLLFHYYDKDFNNEADTPDNFQSRRPNTSFCFLDIRSPGLGDTAMYLCATSRAKGTSGDTIYFGEGSWLTVV.

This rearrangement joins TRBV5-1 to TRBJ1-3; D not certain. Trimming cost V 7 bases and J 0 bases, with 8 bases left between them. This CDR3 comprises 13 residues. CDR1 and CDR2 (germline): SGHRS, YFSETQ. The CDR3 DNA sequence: TGCGCCAGCTCCACACTCTCTGGAAACACCATATATTTT. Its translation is CASSTLSGNTIYF.

The CDR3 sequence: CASSRTSGRAGETQYF. In DNA, the CDR3 is TGTGCCAGCAGCAGGACTAGCGGGAGGGCTGGGGAGACCCAGTACTTC. The J gene is TRBJ2-5, the V gene TRBV28; 15 bases are a match to TRBD2. CDR1 is MDHEN, CDR2 SYDVKM, per germline. The CDR3 is 16 amino acids. J gave up 5 bases and V 6 bases, and 7 bases lay outside the gene matches.

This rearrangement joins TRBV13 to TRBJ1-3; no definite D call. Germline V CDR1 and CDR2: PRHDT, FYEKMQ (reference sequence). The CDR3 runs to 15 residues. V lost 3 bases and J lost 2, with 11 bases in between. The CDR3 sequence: CASSLGSNTGNTIYF. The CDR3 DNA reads TGTGCCAGCAGCTTGGGGTCTAATACTGGAAACACCATATATTTT.

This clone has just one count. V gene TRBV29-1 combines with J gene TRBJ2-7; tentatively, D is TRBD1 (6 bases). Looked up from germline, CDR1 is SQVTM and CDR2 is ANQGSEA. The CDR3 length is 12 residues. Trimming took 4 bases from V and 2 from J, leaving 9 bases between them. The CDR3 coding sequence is TGCAGCGTTGTAGGACAGACCTACGAGCAGTACTTC. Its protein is CSVVGQTYEQYF.

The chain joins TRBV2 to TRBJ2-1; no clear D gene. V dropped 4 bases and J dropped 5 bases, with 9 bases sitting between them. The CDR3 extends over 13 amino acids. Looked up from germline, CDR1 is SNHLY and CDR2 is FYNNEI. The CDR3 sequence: CASSVRWDNEQFF. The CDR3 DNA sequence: TGTGCCAGCAGTGTTAGGTGGGACAATGAGCAGTTCTTC.

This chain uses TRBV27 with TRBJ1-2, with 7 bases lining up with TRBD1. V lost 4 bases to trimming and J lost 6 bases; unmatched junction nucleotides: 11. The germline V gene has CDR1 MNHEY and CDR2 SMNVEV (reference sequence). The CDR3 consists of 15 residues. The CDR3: CASSSTIQGTNGYTF. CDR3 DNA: TGTGCCAGCAGTTCCACAATACAGGGGACTAATGGCTACACCTTC.

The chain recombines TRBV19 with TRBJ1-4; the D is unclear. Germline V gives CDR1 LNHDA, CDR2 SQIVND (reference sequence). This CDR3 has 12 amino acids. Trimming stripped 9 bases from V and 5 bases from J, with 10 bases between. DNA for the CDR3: TGTGCCAGCGCGCGTTCGAATGAAAAACTGTTTTTT. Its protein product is CASARSNEKLFF.

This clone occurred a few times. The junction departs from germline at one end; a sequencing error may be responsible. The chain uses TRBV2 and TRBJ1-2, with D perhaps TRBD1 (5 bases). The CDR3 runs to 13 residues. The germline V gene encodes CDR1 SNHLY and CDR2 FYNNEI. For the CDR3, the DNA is TGTGCCAGCAGGGAAGACAGAGCGGGTGGCTACACCTTC. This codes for CASREDRAGGYTF.

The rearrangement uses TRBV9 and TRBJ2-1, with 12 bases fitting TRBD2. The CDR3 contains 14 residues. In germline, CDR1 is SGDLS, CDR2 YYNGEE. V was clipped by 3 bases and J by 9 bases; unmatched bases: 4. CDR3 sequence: CASSGTSGTGEQFF. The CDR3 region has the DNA TGTGCCAGCAGCGGGACTAGCGGGACTGGTGAGCAGTTCTTC.

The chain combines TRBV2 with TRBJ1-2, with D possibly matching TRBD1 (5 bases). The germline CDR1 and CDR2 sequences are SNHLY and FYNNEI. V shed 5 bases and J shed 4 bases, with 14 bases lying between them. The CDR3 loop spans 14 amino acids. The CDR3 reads CASSLSSTAYGYTF. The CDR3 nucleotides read TGTGCCAGCAGTTTATCTTCGACAGCCTATGGCTACACCTTC.

The CDR3 loop is CASSSRLAGGPSDEQFF. For the CDR3, the DNA is TGTGCCAGCAGCTCCCGACTAGCGGGAGGGCCCTCGGATGAGCAGTTCTTC. The rearrangement joins TRBV11-2 to TRBJ2-1, with TRBD2 matching over 14 bases. This CDR3 region has 17 residues. Germline V lookup: CDR1 SGHAT, CDR2 FQNNGV. After removal of 4 bases from V and 8 bases from J, the junction contained 10 bases not matched to a gene.